This T cell receptor (beta chain) was profiled in a study of blood T cell repertoires in COVID-19. Study-level information: Whether acute or convalescent, the COVID-19 samples came from the United States, Italy and Spain.

V was clipped by 3 bases and J by 14 bases; unmatched bases: 2. Germline lookup yields CDR1 SGHRS and CDR2 YFSETQ. This CDR3 is built from 11 residues. Clones were read by immunoSEQ multiplex PCR, and TCRdb kept only the in-frame ones, dropping some. Of 280,000 or so clones in the sample, roughly 80% were seen once. The chain couples TRBV5-1 to TRBJ1-6, with 7 bases aligning to TRBD1. The sequenced sample was peripheral blood. The sequence came from a woman in her 50s who had recovered from COVID-19. The CDR3, as DNA: TGCGCCAGCAGCTCCACAGGGGCCCTCCACTTT. It yields the protein CASSSTGALHF.